This T cell receptor beta chain appears in the sequencing data of a study of blood T cell repertoires in COVID-19. The count of this clone is one. Method: immunoSEQ multiplex PCR; TCRdb's copy keeps in-frame clones and lacks some. Of hundreds of thousands of clones detected, 75% to 90% appear once; the ten largest clones hold around 1%. The TCR comes from a man aged 50 or older who had been exposed to COVID-19. Sequenced: PBMCs or T cells enriched from blood (not recorded which).

CDR3 residues: CASSVQNLQIYGYTF. CDR3 sequence (DNA): TGTGCCAGCAGCGTTCAGAATTTACAGATCTATGGCTACACCTTC. The chain links TRBV2 to TRBJ1-2; D remains ambiguous. The ends were cut back, 6 bases at V and 4 bases at J, with 18 bases in the middle. The germline CDR1 and CDR2 sequences are SNHLY and FYNNEI. This CDR3 is 15 amino acids long.